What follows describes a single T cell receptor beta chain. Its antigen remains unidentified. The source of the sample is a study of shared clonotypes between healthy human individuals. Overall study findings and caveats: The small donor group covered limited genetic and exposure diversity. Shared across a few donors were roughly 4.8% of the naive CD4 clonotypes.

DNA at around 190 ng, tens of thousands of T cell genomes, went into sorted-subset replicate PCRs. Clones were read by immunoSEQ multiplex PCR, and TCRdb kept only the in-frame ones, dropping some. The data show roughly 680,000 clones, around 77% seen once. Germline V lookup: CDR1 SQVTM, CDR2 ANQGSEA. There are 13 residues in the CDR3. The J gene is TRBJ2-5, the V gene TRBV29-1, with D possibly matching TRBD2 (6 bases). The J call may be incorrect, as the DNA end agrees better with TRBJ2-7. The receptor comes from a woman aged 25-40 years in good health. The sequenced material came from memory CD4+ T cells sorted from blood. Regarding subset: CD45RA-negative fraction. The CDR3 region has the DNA TGCAGCGTTGAGGAGGGACCCTCCTACGAGCAGTACTTC. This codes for CSVEEGPSYEQYF.